The 2 T cell receptor beta chains below were found in one sample sequenced in a study of Ad26.COV2.S vaccination and SARS-CoV-2 variants (dated by TCRdb to about 2021). Library generation was performed with the immunoSEQ multiplex PCR assay. TCRdb stores this immuneACCESS table with in-frame sequences only. Part of the clones is absent; in the studies checked, under half of the shortfall reflects unresolved V genes, and no reason is known for the rest. Present in this sample are fewer than 400,000 clones, 70% to 90% of which were seen just once. Together, the top ten hold 1.5% to 2% of the sample. The treatment or condition label corresponds to: over 15 received Ad26.COV2.S at low or high dose, single or two shots; about 5 received placebo; per-sample allocation not given. Repertoires of vaccine and placebo recipients were sequenced from samples collected on day 63 after the first injection. Specimen: peripheral blood, collected in a trial of Ad26.COV2.S vaccine versus placebo. The receptors derive from a person aged 18 to 65 who received the Ad26.COV2.S COVID-19 vaccine or a placebo.

V gene TRBV7-6 combines with J gene TRBJ1-1; D gene ambiguous. Germline-derived CDR1 and CDR2 are SGHVS and FNYEAQ. The CDR3 runs to 15 residues. Trimming shortened V by 3 bases and J by 1 base, and 12 bases separated the two germline ends. As DNA, the CDR3 is TGTGCCAGCAGCTTTCTCCGGGGTCAGAACACTGAAGCTTTCTTT. Translated: CASSFLRGQNTEAFF.

V and J are TRBV2 and TRBJ2-1; unclear D gene. V lost 5 bases and J 6 bases, leaving 14 bases between the germline ends. The CDR3 runs 14 residues. Germline V gene lookup returns CDR1 SNHLY and CDR2 FYNNEI. In DNA, the CDR3 is TGTGCCAGCAGTCGAACCCGTTCGGGCAATGAGCAGTTCTTC. It specifies CASSRTRSGNEQFF.